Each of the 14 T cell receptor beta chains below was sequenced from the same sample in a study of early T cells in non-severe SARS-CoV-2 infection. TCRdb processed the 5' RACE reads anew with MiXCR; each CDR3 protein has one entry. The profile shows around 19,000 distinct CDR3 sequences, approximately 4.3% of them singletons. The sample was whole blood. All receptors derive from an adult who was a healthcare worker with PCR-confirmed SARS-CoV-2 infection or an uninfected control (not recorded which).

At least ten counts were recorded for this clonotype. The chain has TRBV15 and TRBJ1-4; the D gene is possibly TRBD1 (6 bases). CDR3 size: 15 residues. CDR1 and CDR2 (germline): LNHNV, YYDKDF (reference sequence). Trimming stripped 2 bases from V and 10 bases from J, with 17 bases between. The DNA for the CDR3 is TGTGCCACCAGCAGACCGATACAGGGCGAGGGAAAACTGTTTTTT. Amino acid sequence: CATSRPIQGEGKLFF.

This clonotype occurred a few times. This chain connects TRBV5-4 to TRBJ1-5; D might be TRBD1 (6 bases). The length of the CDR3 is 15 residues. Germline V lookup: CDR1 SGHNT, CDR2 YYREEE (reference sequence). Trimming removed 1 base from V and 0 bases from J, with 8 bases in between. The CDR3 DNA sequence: TGTGCCAGCAGCTTGACAGGGTATAGCAATCAGCCCCAGCATTTT. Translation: CASSLTGYSNQPQHF.

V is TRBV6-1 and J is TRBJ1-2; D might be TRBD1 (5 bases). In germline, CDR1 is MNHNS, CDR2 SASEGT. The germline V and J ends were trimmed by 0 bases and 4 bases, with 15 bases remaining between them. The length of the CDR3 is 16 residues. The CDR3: CASSEAGGAWGYGYTF. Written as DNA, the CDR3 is TGTGCCAGCAGTGAAGCCGGCGGGGCGTGGGGCTATGGCTACACCTTC.

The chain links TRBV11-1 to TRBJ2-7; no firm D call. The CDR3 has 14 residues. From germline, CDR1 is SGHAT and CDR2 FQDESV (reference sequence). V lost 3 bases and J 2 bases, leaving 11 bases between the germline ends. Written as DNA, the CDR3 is TGTGCCAGCAGCTTCGGTAGAGCGACCTACGAGCAGTACTTC. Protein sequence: CASSFGRATYEQYF. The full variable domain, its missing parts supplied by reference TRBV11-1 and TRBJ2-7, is EAEVAQSPRYKITEKSQAVAFWCDPISGHATLYWYRQILGQGPELLVQFQDESVVDDSQLPKDRFSAERLKGVDSTLKIQPAELGDSAMYLCASSFGRATYEQYFGPGTRLTVT.

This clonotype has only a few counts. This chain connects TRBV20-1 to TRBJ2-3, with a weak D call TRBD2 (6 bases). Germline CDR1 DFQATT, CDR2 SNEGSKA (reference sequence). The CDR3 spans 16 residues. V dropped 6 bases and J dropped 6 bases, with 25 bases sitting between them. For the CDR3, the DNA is TGCAGTGCCCCCCGAGGAGGGCGTACCGCGGGGGATACGCAGTATTTT. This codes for CSAPRGGRTAGDTQYF.

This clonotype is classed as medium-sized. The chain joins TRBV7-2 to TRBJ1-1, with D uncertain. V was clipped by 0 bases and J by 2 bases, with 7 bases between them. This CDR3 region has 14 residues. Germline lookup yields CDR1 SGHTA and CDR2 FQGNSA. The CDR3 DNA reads TGTGCCAGCAGCTTAGCGGCAGTAAACACTGAAGCTTTCTTT. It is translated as CASSLAAVNTEAFF.

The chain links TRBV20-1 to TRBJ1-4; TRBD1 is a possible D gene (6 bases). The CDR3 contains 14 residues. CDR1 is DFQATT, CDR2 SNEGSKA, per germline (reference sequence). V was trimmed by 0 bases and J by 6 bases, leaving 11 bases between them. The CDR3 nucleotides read TGCAGTGCTAGAGAGGGGGCGCGGGATGAAAAACTGTTTTTT. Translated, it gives CSAREGARDEKLFF.

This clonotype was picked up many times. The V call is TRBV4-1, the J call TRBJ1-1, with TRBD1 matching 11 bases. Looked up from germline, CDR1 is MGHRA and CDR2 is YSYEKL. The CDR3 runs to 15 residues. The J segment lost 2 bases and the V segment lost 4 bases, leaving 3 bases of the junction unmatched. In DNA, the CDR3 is TGCGCCAGCAGCCCCGGACAGGGGGCCAACACTGAAGCTTTCTTT. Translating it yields CASSPGQGANTEAFF.

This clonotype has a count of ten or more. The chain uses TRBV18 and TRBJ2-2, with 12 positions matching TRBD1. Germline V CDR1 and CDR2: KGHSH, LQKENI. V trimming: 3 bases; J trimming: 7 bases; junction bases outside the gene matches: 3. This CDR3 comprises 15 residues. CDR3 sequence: CASSPGTGGVGELFF. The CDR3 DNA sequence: TGTGCCAGCTCACCCGGGACAGGGGGCGTCGGGGAGCTGTTTTTT. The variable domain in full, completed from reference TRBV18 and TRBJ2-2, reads NAGVMQNPRHLVRRRGQEARLRCSPMKGHSHVYWYRQLPEEGLKFMVYLQKENIIDESGMPKERFSAEFPKEGPSILRIQQVVRGDSAAYFCASSPGTGGVGELFFGEGSRLTVL.

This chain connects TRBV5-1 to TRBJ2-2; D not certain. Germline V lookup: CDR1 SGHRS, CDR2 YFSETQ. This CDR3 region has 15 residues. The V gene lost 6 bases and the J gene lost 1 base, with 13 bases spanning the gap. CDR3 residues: CASKRNPENTGELFF. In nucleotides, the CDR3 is TGCGCCAGCAAACGGAACCCGGAGAACACCGGGGAGCTGTTTTTT.

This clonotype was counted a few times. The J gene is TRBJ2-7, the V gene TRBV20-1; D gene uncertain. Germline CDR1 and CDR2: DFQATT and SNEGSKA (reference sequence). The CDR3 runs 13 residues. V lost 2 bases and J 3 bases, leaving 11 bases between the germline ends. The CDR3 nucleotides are TGCAGTGCTAGATCGGACCGCAGCTACGAGCAGTACTTC. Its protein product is CSARSDRSYEQYF.

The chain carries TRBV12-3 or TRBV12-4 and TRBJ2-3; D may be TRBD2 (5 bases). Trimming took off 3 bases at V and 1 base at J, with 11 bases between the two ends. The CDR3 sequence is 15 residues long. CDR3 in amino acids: CASSFQAGRTDTQYF. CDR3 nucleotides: TGTGCCAGCAGTTTTCAGGCGGGCCGCACAGATACGCAGTATTTT.

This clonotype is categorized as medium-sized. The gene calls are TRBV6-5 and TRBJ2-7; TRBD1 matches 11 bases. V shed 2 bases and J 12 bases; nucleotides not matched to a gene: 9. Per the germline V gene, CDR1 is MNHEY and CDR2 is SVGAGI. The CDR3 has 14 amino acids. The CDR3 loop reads CASSYTGTGGNAYF. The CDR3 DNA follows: TGTGCCAGCAGTTACACCGGGACAGGGGGGAATGCGTACTTC.

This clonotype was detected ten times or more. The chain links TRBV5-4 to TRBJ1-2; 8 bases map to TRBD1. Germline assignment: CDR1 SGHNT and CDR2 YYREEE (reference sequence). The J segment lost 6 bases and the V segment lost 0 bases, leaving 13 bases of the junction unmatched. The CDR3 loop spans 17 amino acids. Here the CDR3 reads CASSLALAGGYGNGYTF. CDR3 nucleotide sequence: TGTGCCAGCAGCTTGGCTTTGGCAGGGGGCTACGGAAATGGCTACACCTTC.